Listed below are T cell receptor beta chains from one sample, sequenced in a study of blood T cells in healthy people across ages. TCRdb re-derived calls from the 5' RACE reads in MiXCR, one entry per CDR3 protein. This table has some 940,000 distinct CDR3 sequences, 25% to 30% appearing once. This same sample was also taken into another study, of T cells of mothers and their children.

Specimen: blood. These receptors came from a middle-aged woman in good health. Each CDR3 is given with its conserved first and last residue. D genes are given only for firm matches. Where a row states a size, it is once, few, many or the class of an expanded clone; other rows omit it.

abundance | j_gene | v_gene | d_gene | CDR3aa | CDR3nt
- | TRBJ2-2 | TRBV2 | - | CASKGQFTGELFF | TGTGCCAGCAAGGGTCAGTTCACCGGGGAGCTGTTTTTT
- | TRBJ1-2 | TRBV12-3/TRBV12-4 | - | CASSPGRRSYGNTF | TGTGCCAGCAGCCCGGGGAGGAGGAGCTATGGCAACACCTTC
- | TRBJ1-5 | TRBV20-1 | TRBD1 | CSAREAQGDQPQHF | TGCAGTGCTAGAGAGGCGCAGGGGGATCAGCCCCAGCATTTT
- | TRBJ1-4 | TRBV28 | TRBD1 | CASNYNGRGQGEKLFF | TGTGCCAGCAATTATAATGGGAGGGGGCAAGGGGAAAAACTGTTTTTT
- | TRBJ1-5 | TRBV6-1 | TRBD1 | CASSGSGGQPQHF | TGTGCCAGCAGCGGATCAGGGGGTCAGCCCCAGCATTTT
- | TRBJ2-1 | TRBV28 | TRBD2 | CAGQTSGDEQFF | TGTGCCGGCCAGACTAGCGGGGATGAGCAGTTCTTC
many | TRBJ2-7 | TRBV24-1 | - | CATSDEAKNEQYF | TGTGCCACCAGTGATGAAGCTAAGAACGAGCAGTACTTC
few | TRBJ2-1 | TRBV5-5 | TRBD2 | CASSRELAEGNNEQFF | TGTGCCAGCAGCCGTGAACTAGCGGAGGGAAACAATGAGCAGTTCTTC
many | TRBJ1-6 | TRBV5-1 | - | CASSLSVRQGGSPLHF | TGCGCCAGCAGCTTGAGCGTGAGACAAGGCGGCTCACCCCTCCACTTT
few | TRBJ1-2 | TRBV12-3/TRBV12-4 | - | CASRLDYLGYTF | TGTGCCAGCAGACTCGACTATTTAGGCTACACCTTC
- | TRBJ1-5 | TRBV20-1 | TRBD1 | CSARAARQGNNQPQHF | TGCAGTGCTAGAGCCGCCAGACAGGGTAACAATCAGCCCCAGCATTTT
- | TRBJ1-5 | TRBV5-1 | - | CASSWVPGDQPQHF | TGCGCCAGCAGCTGGGTACCAGGGGATCAGCCCCAGCATTTT
few | TRBJ1-5 | TRBV13 | TRBD1 | CASSTQTGLQHF | TGTGCCAGCAGCACCCAGACAGGGCTCCAGCATTTT
- | TRBJ2-4 | TRBV6-1 | TRBD1 | CASSEEVAGTAPFEQYF | TGTGCCAGCAGCGAAGAAGTTGCCGGGACAGCGCCTTTTGAGCAGTACTTC
many | TRBJ2-7 | TRBV7-2 | TRBD1 | CASSEDRGRHEQYF | TGTGCCAGCAGCGAGGACAGGGGGCGCCACGAGCAGTACTTC
many | TRBJ1-2 | TRBV20-1 | - | CSASDTSSGVGYGYTF | TGCAGTGCTAGTGACACTTCTTCGGGGGTCGGCTATGGCTACACCTTC
few | TRBJ2-7 | TRBV9 | TRBD1 | CASSVGGTGGEQYF | TGTGCCAGCAGCGTAGGGGGGACAGGGGGCGAGCAGTACTTC
many | TRBJ2-1 | TRBV5-1 | TRBD2 | CASSILAGPYNEQFF | TGCGCCAGCAGCATCTTAGCGGGGCCATACAATGAGCAGTTCTTC
- | TRBJ2-7 | TRBV20-1 | - | CSARTGINYEQYF | TGCAGTGCTAGAACCGGGATAAACTACGAGCAGTACTTC
many | TRBJ2-1 | TRBV30 | - | CAWSVLRYNEQFF | TGTGCCTGGAGTGTCCTCCGATACAATGAGCAGTTCTTC
many | TRBJ2-5 | TRBV2 | TRBD2 | CASSDRTSGQETQYF | TGTGCCAGCAGTGATCGGACTAGCGGTCAAGAGACCCAGTACTTC
many | TRBJ1-1 | TRBV27 | - | CASSLQPSWGKGTEAFF | TGTGCCAGCAGTTTACAGCCCAGTTGGGGGAAGGGCACTGAAGCTTTCTTT
- | TRBJ2-7 | TRBV10-3 | - | CAISTGTTAYEQYF | TGTGCCATCAGTACCGGGACAACAGCCTACGAGCAGTACTTC
- | TRBJ2-3 | TRBV20-1 | TRBD2 | CSAESRGTSTDTQYF | TGCAGTGCTGAGTCGCGGGGGACTAGCACAGATACGCAGTATTTT
- | TRBJ2-7 | TRBV24-1 | - | CATSDVRVNEQYF | TGTGCCACTAGTGATGTAAGGGTCAATGAGCAGTACTTC
- | TRBJ2-2 | TRBV9 | - | CASSVDLSGERFF | TGTGCCAGCAGCGTAGATCTGTCCGGGGAGCGGTTTTTT
many | TRBJ1-2 | TRBV7-2 | - | CASSPTMVEGYTF | TGTGCCAGCAGCCCAACAATGGTAGAAGGCTACACCTTC
few | TRBJ2-5 | TRBV25-1 | - | CASSDSGRLDEQYF | TGTGCCAGCAGTGATTCAGGAAGGTTGGATGAGCAGTACTTC
- | TRBJ2-7 | TRBV7-9 | TRBD1 | CASSSGAMAGGSDEQYF | TGTGCCAGCAGTTCCGGAGCTATGGCAGGGGGCTCGGACGAGCAGTACTTC
- | TRBJ1-5 | TRBV3-1 | - | CASSQGDRPNQPQHF | TGTGCCAGCAGCCAAGGAGACAGGCCTAATCAGCCCCAGCATTTT
- | TRBJ2-1 | TRBV9 | - | CASSPQNSRGSYNEQFF | TGTGCCAGCAGCCCCCAGAATTCAAGGGGCTCCTACAATGAGCAGTTCTTC
many | TRBJ2-6 | TRBV28 | - | CASSLLLGGANVLTF | TGTGCCAGCAGTCTACTTCTGGGGGGGGCCAACGTCCTGACTTTC
- | TRBJ1-4 | TRBV6-7 | TRBD1 | CASSGQASTNEKLFF | TGTGCCAGCAGCGGACAGGCTTCAACTAATGAAAAACTGTTTTTT
many | TRBJ2-7 | TRBV7-6 | - | CASSRTAEAAYEQYF | TGTGCCAGCAGCCGGACCGCCGAAGCCGCCTACGAGCAGTACTTC
few | TRBJ2-5 | TRBV5-1 | TRBD1 | CASRITGGQETQYF | TGCGCCAGCCGAATCACAGGGGGCCAAGAGACCCAGTACTTC
many | TRBJ2-5 | TRBV20-1 | - | CSTAGTLTSETQYF | TGCAGTACCGCCGGGACACTTACCTCGGAGACCCAGTACTTC
- | TRBJ1-5 | TRBV2 | - | CASSDVSYNQPQHF | TGTGCCAGCAGTGACGTGTCTTACAATCAGCCCCAGCATTTT
many | TRBJ2-1 | TRBV20-1 | TRBD2 | CSARDVEGLAGYNEQFF | TGCAGTGCTAGAGATGTCGAGGGACTAGCGGGCTACAATGAGCAGTTCTTC
many | TRBJ1-2 | TRBV6-4 | TRBD1 | CASSDTPGQGGYTF | TGTGCCAGCAGTGACACTCCGGGACAGGGGGGCTACACCTTC
many | TRBJ2-1 | TRBV20-1 | - | CSATPGGSYNEQFF | TGCAGTGCTACCCCCGGGGGCTCCTACAATGAGCAGTTCTTC
few | TRBJ2-3 | TRBV7-3 | - | CASSPASLPDTQYF | TGTGCCAGCAGTCCCGCCTCTTTACCAGATACGCAGTATTTT
- | TRBJ1-5 | TRBV5-1 | TRBD1 | CASSLSGQGDQPQHF | TGCGCCAGCAGCTTATCGGGACAGGGGGATCAGCCCCAGCATTTT